These 8 T cell receptor beta chains were sequenced from one sample in a study of CD8 T cells in ankylosing spondylitis. MiXCR, run by TCRdb on the 5' RACE reads, gives a single entry per CDR3 protein. In the table there are tens of thousands of distinct CDR3 sequences, about 5.4% of which are singletons. Sequencing was performed on blood, either unsorted or a sorted T cell fraction (not recorded which). Receptors originate from a male donor with ankylosing spondylitis or in good health (not recorded which).

This clonotype was found many times. V gene TRBV12-3 or TRBV12-4 combines with J gene TRBJ1-2; TRBD1 is a possible D gene (5 bases). V lost 1 base, J lost 4 bases, and 7 bases lay in between. CDR3 length: 13 amino acids. CDR3 loop: CASSLGRGYGYTF. In DNA form, the CDR3 reads TGTGCCAGCAGTTTAGGAAGGGGCTATGGCTACACCTTC.

This clonotype came up many times. This rearrangement joins TRBV12-3 or TRBV12-4 to TRBJ2-7; 9 bases align to TRBD2. The CDR3 contains 16 residues. V trimming: 2 bases; J trimming: 1 base; junction bases outside the gene matches: 6. This chain's CDR3 is CASSLRASGESYEQYF. The CDR3 DNA is TGTGCCAGCAGTTTAAGGGCTAGCGGGGAGTCCTACGAGCAGTACTTC.

Many counts were recorded for this clonotype. V gene TRBV7-6 combines with J gene TRBJ2-1; unclear D gene. The CDR3 length is 14 residues. Trimming removed 0 bases from V and 6 bases from J, with 9 bases in between. Germline values: CDR1 SGHVS, CDR2 FNYEAQ. CDR3 in DNA: TGTGCCAGCAGCTTAGCGGTCGATGTCAATGAGCAGTTCTTC. This codes for CASSLAVDVNEQFF.

The chain's CDR3 is CASSLQGTYNEQFF. DNA of the CDR3: TGTGCCAGCAGTTTACAGGGGACCTACAATGAGCAGTTCTTC. V and J are TRBV27 and TRBJ2-1; possible D gene TRBD1, 6 bases. Germline V gives CDR1 MNHEY, CDR2 SMNVEV (reference sequence). Trimming stripped 2 bases from V and 2 bases from J, with 7 bases between. This CDR3 spans 14 amino acids.

This clonotype was observed many times. The chain links TRBV20-1 to TRBJ2-1; the D is unclear. This CDR3 has 10 amino acids. The germline V gene encodes CDR1 DFQATT and CDR2 SNEGSKA (reference sequence). Deletions cut 4 bases from V and 5 bases from J, with 3 bases between. The CDR3: CSAIHNEQFF. Written as DNA, the CDR3 is TGCAGTGCTATACACAATGAGCAGTTCTTC.

This clonotype was observed at least ten times. The rearrangement uses TRBV19 and TRBJ2-5; a possible D gene is TRBD2 (7 bases). Trimming took off 5 bases at V and 2 bases at J, with 15 bases between the two ends. This CDR3 has 15 amino acids. The germline gives CDR1 LNHDA, CDR2 SQIVND (reference sequence). CDR3 sequence reads: CASSPPGGPQETQYF. For the CDR3, the DNA is TGTGCCAGTAGTCCCCCCGGGGGGCCACAAGAGACCCAGTACTTC.

This clonotype was seen at least ten times. The rearrangement links TRBV6-5 to TRBJ2-1; 7 bases align to TRBD1. This CDR3 region has 12 residues. Germline values: CDR1 MNHEY, CDR2 SVGAGI. J gave up 11 bases and V 2 bases, and 3 bases lay outside the gene matches. CDR3 in amino acids: CASSYAQGQQFF. CDR3 DNA sequence: TGTGCCAGCAGTTACGCACAGGGGCAGCAGTTCTTC.

This clonotype was observed at least ten times. This chain links TRBV9 with TRBJ2-3; the D gene is possibly TRBD2 (5 bases). This CDR3 region has 15 residues. V lost 4 bases and J 0 bases, leaving 12 bases between the germline ends. CDR1 is SGDLS and CDR2 is YYNGEE in the germline V gene. This CDR3 reads CASSPREGSTDTQYF. CDR3 nucleotides: TGTGCCAGCAGCCCCCGGGAAGGGAGCACAGATACGCAGTATTTT.